One and the same sample provided the 13 T cell receptor beta chains below, sequenced in a study of CD8 T cells in Susac syndrome. After extraction with the RNeasy kit, roughly 0.45 to 1 ug of the RNA was reverse transcribed using random hexamers. TCRdb reanalysed the immunoSEQ multiplex PCR reads using MiXCR and keeps one entry per CDR3 protein. The sample yields more than 100,000 distinct CDR3 sequences, roughly 95% seen once. Sequencing input: CD4+ T cells from PBMCs. The source of these receptors is a human donor with Susac syndrome.

The rearrangement links TRBV20-1 to TRBJ1-4, with D possibly TRBD1 on 5 matching bases. Germline V gene lookup returns CDR1 DFQATT and CDR2 SNEGSKA (reference sequence). The CDR3 spans 13 residues. Deletions cut 4 bases from V and 7 bases from J, with 13 bases between. This CDR3 is CSATGDRGEKLFF. CDR3 DNA: TGCAGTGCTACCGGGGACCGCGGTGAAAAACTGTTTTTT.

The chain joins TRBV5-5 to TRBJ2-6; 9 bases align to TRBD1. Trimming at V came to 2 bases and at J to 0 bases, leaving 3 bases not matched to a gene. This CDR3 is built from 17 residues. Per germline, CDR1 SGHKS and CDR2 YYEKEE (reference sequence). The CDR3 DNA reads TGTGCCAGCAGCTTCACAGGGGGCGTCTCTGGGGCCAACGTCCTGACTTTC. Protein sequence: CASSFTGGVSGANVLTF.

In its sample, this clonotype was seen once. This chain links TRBV27 with TRBJ2-1; tentatively, D is TRBD2 (6 bases). The CDR3 is made up of 13 amino acids. Trimming shortened V by 3 bases and J by 7 bases, and 10 bases separated the two germline ends. Germline V gene data show CDR1 as MNHEY and CDR2 as SMNVEV (reference sequence). CDR3 protein: CASSFLAGNEQFF. Written as DNA, the CDR3 is TGTGCCAGCAGTTTCCTGGCGGGAAATGAGCAGTTCTTC.

This chain links TRBV12-3 or TRBV12-4 with TRBJ2-2, with 9 bases aligning to TRBD1. The CDR3 spans 16 residues. The junction had 6 bases not matched to a gene; V was cut back by 1 base and J by 6 bases. The CDR3 bases are TGTGCCAGCAGTTTAGTTCCCGGGACAGGGCCCGGGGAGCTGTTTTTT. It encodes CASSLVPGTGPGELFF.

This clonotype appeared a few times. V gene TRBV9 combines with J gene TRBJ1-1; D not certain. The V end was cut by 0 bases, the J end by 5 bases, with 8 bases between. The CDR3 has 13 amino acids. The germline gives CDR1 SGDLS, CDR2 YYNGEE. This chain's CDR3 is CASSVALNTEAFF. The CDR3 DNA follows: TGTGCCAGCAGCGTAGCTTTAAATACTGAAGCTTTCTTT. Drawing the rest from reference TRBV9 and TRBJ1-1, the complete variable domain is DSGVTQTPKHLITATGQRVTLRCSPRSGDLSVYWYQQSLDQGLQFLIQYYNGEERAKGNILERFSAQQFPDLHSELNLSSLELGDSALYFCASSVALNTEAFFGQGTRLTVV.

The chain employs TRBV14 and TRBJ2-7; D is unresolved. This CDR3 has 13 residues. Per the germline V gene, CDR1 is SGHDN and CDR2 is FVKESK. Trimming shortened V by 0 bases and J by 5 bases, and 8 bases separated the two germline ends. This CDR3 reads CASSQERMDEQYF. Here the CDR3 DNA reads TGTGCCAGCAGCCAAGAAAGGATGGACGAGCAGTACTTC.

V usage is TRBV5-1 and J usage is TRBJ2-7, with 7 positions matching TRBD2. J was trimmed by 3 bases and V by 4 bases; bases with no gene match: 4. From germline, CDR1 is SGHRS and CDR2 YFSETQ. The CDR3 loop spans 13 amino acids. In DNA form, the CDR3 reads TGCGCCAGCAGCCATCCGGGGGGCTACGAGCAGTACTTC. This sequence encodes CASSHPGGYEQYF. The complete variable domain, with remaining parts taken from reference TRBV5-1 and TRBJ2-7, reads KAGVTQTPRYLIKTRGQQVTLSCSPISGHRSVSWYQQTPGQGLQFLFEYFSETQRNKGNFPGRFSGRQFSNSRSEMNVSTLELGDSALYLCASSHPGGYEQYFGPGTRLTVT.

The genes are TRBV9 and TRBJ2-7; TRBD1 or TRBD2 may be the D gene (5 bases each). The CDR3 has 13 amino acids. The V gene lost 5 bases and the J gene lost 5 bases, with 14 bases spanning the gap. Germline-derived CDR1 and CDR2 are SGDLS and YYNGEE. CDR3 bases: TGTGCCAGCAGTGAGGGGACGTACCACGAGCAGTACTTC. Encoded protein: CASSEGTYHEQYF.

The chain joins TRBV11-2 to TRBJ2-5, with 11 bases that match TRBD2. Per the germline V gene, CDR1 is SGHAT and CDR2 is FQNNGV. V was pared by 3 bases and J by 5 bases, with 5 bases of the junction left unmatched. The CDR3 has 15 amino acids. In nucleotides, the CDR3 is TGTGCCAGCAGCTTGATTAGCGGGAGGGGGGAGACCCAGTACTTC. Its protein is CASSLISGRGETQYF. Full variable domain (remainder filled in from reference TRBV11-2 and TRBJ2-5): EAGVAQSPRYKIIEKRQSVAFWCNPISGHATLYWYQQILGQGPKLLIQFQNNGVVDDSQLPKDRFSAERLKGVDSTLKIQPAKLEDSAVYLCASSLISGRGETQYFGPGTRLLVL.

The CDR3 region is CASTPVPGRGRGYTF. In nucleotides, the CDR3 is TGTGCCAGCACCCCGGTCCCGGGGAGGGGTAGGGGCTACACCTTC. The V call is TRBV28, the J call TRBJ1-2; a weak D match, TRBD1 (5 bases). The CDR3 consists of 15 residues. CDR1 and CDR2 from the germline V gene are MDHEN and SYDVKM. V was cut by 7 bases and J by 8 bases, with 23 bases left in between.

The chain has TRBV5-1 and TRBJ2-1; maybe TRBD1 (5 bases). Looked up from germline, CDR1 is SGHRS and CDR2 is YFSETQ. There are 15 residues in the CDR3. Trimming cost V 2 bases and J 0 bases, with 9 bases left between them. In DNA form, the CDR3 reads TGCGCCAGCAGCTTCGAACAGGTCTCCTACAATGAGCAGTTCTTC. Protein: CASSFEQVSYNEQFF. Full variable domain (missing parts from reference TRBV5-1 and TRBJ2-1): KAGVTQTPRYLIKTRGQQVTLSCSPISGHRSVSWYQQTPGQGLQFLFEYFSETQRNKGNFPGRFSGRQFSNSRSEMNVSTLELGDSALYLCASSFEQVSYNEQFFGPGTRLTVL.

The chain combines TRBV29-1 with TRBJ1-4, with D possibly TRBD1 on 6 matching bases. This CDR3 comprises 15 residues. Trimming took off 6 bases at V and 0 bases at J, with 14 bases between the two ends. Germline V CDR1 and CDR2: SQVTM, ANQGSEA. The CDR3 sequence is CSVEDRYSTNEKLFF. The CDR3 DNA follows: TGCAGCGTCGAGGACAGATACTCAACTAATGAAAAACTGTTTTTT.

V and J are TRBV30 and TRBJ2-5, with D possibly TRBD1 on 6 matching bases. The ends were cut back, 3 bases at V and 4 bases at J, with 9 bases in the middle. This CDR3 spans 12 amino acids. Per the germline V gene, CDR1 is GTSNPN and CDR2 is SVGIG (reference sequence). DNA for the CDR3: TGTGCCTGGAGACGCAGGGGAGAGACCCAGTACTTC. Translated: CAWRRRGETQYF.